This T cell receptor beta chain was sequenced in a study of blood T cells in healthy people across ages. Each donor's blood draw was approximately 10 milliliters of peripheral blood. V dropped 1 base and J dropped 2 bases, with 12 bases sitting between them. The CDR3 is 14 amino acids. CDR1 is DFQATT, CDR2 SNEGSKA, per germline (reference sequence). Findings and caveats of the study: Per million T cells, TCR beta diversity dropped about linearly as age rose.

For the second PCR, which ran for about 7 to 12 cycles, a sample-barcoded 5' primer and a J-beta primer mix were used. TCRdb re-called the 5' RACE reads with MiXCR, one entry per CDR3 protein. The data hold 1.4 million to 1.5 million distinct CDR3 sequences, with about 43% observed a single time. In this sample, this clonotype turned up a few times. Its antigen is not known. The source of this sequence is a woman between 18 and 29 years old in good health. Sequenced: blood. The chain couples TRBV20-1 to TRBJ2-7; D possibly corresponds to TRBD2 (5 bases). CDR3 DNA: TGCAGTGCTAGAGTGGAGCGGACCGCCTACGAGCAGTACTTC. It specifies CSARVERTAYEQYF.